This TCR beta chain was found in a study of shared clonotypes between healthy human individuals. Whole-study findings and limits: Sorted-subset sequencing was shown by rarefaction to be incomplete despite large depth.

Sequenced by immunoSEQ multiplex PCR; TCRdb stores in-frame clones only, minus some. The sample includes more than 550,000 clones, 90% seen only once; the top ten take about 33%. CD45RO+ cells and CCR7-negative CD45RA+ TemRA cells were combined as CD8 memory. Germline V gene data show CDR1 as SGHVS and CDR2 as FQNEAQ. V shed 4 bases and J shed 0 bases, with 12 bases lying between them. CDR3 size: 15 residues. With regard to this clone: Its antigen is as yet unknown.

The V gene is TRBV7-8, the J gene TRBJ1-1; no clear D. The specimen sequenced was memory CD8+ T cells from PBMCs. Subset meaning: CD45RO+ cells pooled with CCR7-negative TemRA cells. The origin of this receptor is a man aged 18 to 30 in good health. Some clones in this sample may be carry-over from other donors' samples. The CDR3 is CASSSQTYMNTEAFF. The CDR3 DNA reads as TGTGCCAGCAGCTCGCAGACATATATGAACACTGAAGCTTTCTTT.